By share, the clone carrying this T cell receptor beta chain ranks as medium-sized. Antigen unknown. Per the original methods: The distant-metastasis classifier for papillary thyroid cancer was built from CDR3 differences across clinicopathological groups. From the PCR reads, TCRdb re-called clones with MiXCR. The V and J calls shown here were made by TCRdb, not taken from the authors' results. In the table there are about 12,000 clones, approximately 23% of which are singletons. This specimen belongs to a study of metastatic and nonmetastatic thyroid tumors. Study-wide context: A comparison of repertoires was made across blood and tumor or nodule tissue from malignant and benign thyroid patients.

General study points: Reports indicated that malignant thyroid tumors showed significantly higher TCR beta diversity than benign nodules did, in blood and tumor.

Every patient was untreated before thyroid surgery. CDR3 length: 14 residues. The V gene lost 4 bases and the J gene lost 1 base, with 10 bases spanning the gap. The germline CDR1 and CDR2 sequences are LNHNV and YYDKDF (reference sequence). Sequenced input: adjacent normal tissue. The sequence derives from a female donor with papillary thyroid cancer or a benign thyroid nodule (not recorded which). Some clones in this sample may be carry-over from other donors' samples. The V gene is TRBV15, the J gene TRBJ1-1, with D possibly TRBD1 on 6 matching bases. The CDR3 DNA follows: TGTGCCACCAGCACCTGGACAGAGAACACTGAAGCTTTCTTT. Protein sequence: CATSTWTENTEAFF.